This T cell receptor (beta chain) derives from a study of T cell responses to AZD1222 COVID-19 vaccine. TCRdb keeps only in-frame clones here, not all; method: immunoSEQ multiplex PCR. The sample holds about 50,000 clones; 80% are singletons and the top ten take 4.5% to 5%. V lost 6 bases, J lost 5 bases, and 14 bases lay in between. This CDR3 has 14 residues. In germline, CDR1 is SGHRS, CDR2 YFSETQ. The sequenced sample was peripheral blood, obtained 28 days after the second AZD1222 dose. J is TRBJ2-2 and V is TRBV5-1; the D gene could be TRBD1 or TRBD2 (5 bases each). The clonotype was recovered from an adult who received the AZD1222 COVID-19 vaccine. CDR3 bases: TGCGCCAGCACTAGGGACGGAGATACCGGGGAGCTGTTTTTT. It encodes CASTRDGDTGELFF.